This T cell receptor (beta chain) appears in the sequencing data of a study of CXCR3-negative and CXCR3-positive naive CD8 T cells. Germline assignment: CDR1 SGHVS and CDR2 FNYEAQ. This CDR3 spans 13 amino acids. Carrying UMI labels, the TRB cDNA libraries were prepared through 5' RACE. For each CDR3 protein, TCRdb gives one entry from its re-call of the 5' RACE reads, without DNA. The listing records some 8,300 distinct CDR3 sequences. The clonotype originates from a human donor in good health. Some clones in this sample may be carry-over from other donors' samples. The specimen was naive CXCR3- CD8+ T cells from blood. Subset meaning: CD45RO-CCR7+CD27+CD95- naive CD8+ T cells lacking CXCR3 (TNR3-). This sequence joins TRBV7-6 and TRBJ1-2. CDR3 amino acids: CASSYDNHYGYTF.